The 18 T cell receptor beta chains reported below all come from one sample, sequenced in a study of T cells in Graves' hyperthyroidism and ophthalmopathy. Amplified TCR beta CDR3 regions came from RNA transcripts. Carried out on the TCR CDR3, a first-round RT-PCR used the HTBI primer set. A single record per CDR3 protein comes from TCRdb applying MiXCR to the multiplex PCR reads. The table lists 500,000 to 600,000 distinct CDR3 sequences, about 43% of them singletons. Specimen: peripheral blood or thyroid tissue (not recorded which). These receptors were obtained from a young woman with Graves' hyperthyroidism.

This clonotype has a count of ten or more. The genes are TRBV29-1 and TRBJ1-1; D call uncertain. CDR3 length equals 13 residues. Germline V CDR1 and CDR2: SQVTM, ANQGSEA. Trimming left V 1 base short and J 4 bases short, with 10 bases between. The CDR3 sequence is CSVEVLGSTEAFF. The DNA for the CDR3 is TGCAGCGTTGAAGTGCTGGGGTCCACTGAAGCTTTCTTT.

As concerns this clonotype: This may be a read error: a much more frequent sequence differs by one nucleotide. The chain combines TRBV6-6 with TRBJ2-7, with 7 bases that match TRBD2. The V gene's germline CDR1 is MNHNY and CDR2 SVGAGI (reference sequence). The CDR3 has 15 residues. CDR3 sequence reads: CASGYSRDYLYEQYF. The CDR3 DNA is TGTGCCAGCGGTTATTCCAGGGACTATCTCTACGAGCAGTACTTC.

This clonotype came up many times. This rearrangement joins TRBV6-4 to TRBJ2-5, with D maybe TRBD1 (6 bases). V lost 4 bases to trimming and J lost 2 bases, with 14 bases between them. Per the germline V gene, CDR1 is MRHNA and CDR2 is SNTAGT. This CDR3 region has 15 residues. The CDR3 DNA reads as TGTGCCAGCAGTGCGCCAGGGGATTCACAAGAGACCCAGTACTTC. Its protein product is CASSAPGDSQETQYF.

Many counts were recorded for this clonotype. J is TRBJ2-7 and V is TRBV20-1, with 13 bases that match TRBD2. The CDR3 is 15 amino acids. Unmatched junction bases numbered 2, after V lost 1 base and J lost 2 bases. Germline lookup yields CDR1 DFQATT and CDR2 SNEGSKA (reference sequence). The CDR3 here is CSARGGTSGTYEQYF. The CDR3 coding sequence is TGCAGTGCTAGAGGAGGGACTAGCGGGACCTACGAGCAGTACTTC.

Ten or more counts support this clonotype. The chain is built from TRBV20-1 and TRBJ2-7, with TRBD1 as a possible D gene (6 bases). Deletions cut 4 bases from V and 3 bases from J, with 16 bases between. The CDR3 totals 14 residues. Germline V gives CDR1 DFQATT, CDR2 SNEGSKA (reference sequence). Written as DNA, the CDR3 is TGCAGTGCTAAATCACCGGGACATTACTACGAGCAGTACTTC. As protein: CSAKSPGHYYEQYF.

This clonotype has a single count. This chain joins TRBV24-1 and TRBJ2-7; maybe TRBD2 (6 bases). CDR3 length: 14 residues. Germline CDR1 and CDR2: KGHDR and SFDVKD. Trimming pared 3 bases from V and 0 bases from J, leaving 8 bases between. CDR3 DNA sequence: TGTGCCACCAGTGATCCGGGAGTCTCCTACGAGCAGTACTTC. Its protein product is CATSDPGVSYEQYF.

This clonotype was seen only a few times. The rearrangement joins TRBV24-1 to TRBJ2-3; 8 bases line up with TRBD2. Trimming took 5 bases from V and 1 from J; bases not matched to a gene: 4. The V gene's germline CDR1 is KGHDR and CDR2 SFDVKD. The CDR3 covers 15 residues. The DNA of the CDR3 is TGTGCCACCAGTGCTCCGACTAGCGGCACAGATACGCAGTATTTT. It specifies CATSAPTSGTDTQYF.

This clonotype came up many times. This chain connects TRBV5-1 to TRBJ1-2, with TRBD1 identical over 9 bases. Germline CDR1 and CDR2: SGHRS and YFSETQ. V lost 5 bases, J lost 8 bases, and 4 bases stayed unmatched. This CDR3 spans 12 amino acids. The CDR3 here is CASRRDRDGYTF. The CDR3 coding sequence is TGCGCCAGCAGACGGGACAGGGACGGCTACACCTTC.

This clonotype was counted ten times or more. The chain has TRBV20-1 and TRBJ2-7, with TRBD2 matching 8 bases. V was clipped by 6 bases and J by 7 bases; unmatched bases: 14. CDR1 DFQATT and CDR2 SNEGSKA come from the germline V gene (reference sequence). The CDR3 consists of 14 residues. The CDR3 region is CSAKGLGDSGEQYF. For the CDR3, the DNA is TGCAGTGCCAAGGGACTAGGAGACTCGGGGGAGCAGTACTTC.

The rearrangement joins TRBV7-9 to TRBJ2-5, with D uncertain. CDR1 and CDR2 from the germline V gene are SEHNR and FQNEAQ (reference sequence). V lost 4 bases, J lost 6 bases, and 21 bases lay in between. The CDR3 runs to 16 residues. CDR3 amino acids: CASSSEVLLGRKTQYF. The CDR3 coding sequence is TGTGCCAGCAGCTCCGAGGTCTTGTTGGGAAGAAAGACCCAGTACTTC. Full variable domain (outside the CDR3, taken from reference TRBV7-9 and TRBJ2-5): DTGVSQNPRHKITKRGQNVTFRCDPISEHNRLYWYRQTLGQGPEFLTYFQNEAQLEKSRLLSDRFSAERPKGSFSTLEIQRTEQGDSAMYLCASSSEVLLGRKTQYFGPGTRLLVL.

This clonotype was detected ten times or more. CDR3 in amino acids: CASRGLAGTETQYF. CDR3 in DNA: TGTGCCAGCAGGGGACTAGCGGGAACGGAGACCCAGTACTTC. The chain combines TRBV6-5 with TRBJ2-5; 13 bases are a match to TRBD2. Germline-derived CDR1 and CDR2 are MNHEY and SVGAGI. This CDR3 is 14 amino acids long. After removal of 6 bases from V and 5 bases from J, the junction contained 3 bases not matched to a gene.

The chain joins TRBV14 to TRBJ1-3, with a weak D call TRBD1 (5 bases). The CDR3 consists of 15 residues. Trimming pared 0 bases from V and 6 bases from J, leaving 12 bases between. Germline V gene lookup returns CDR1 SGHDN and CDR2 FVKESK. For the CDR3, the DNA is TGTGCCAGCAGCCAAGAGCGGGACGGCTCAAACACCATATATTTT. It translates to CASSQERDGSNTIYF.

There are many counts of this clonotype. CDR3 loop: CSVARDTEAFF. The DNA of the CDR3 is TGCAGCGTTGCCAGAGACACTGAAGCTTTCTTT. The V and J genes are TRBV29-1 and TRBJ1-1, with D hard to call. Trimming stripped 4 bases from V and 3 bases from J, with 6 bases between. The CDR3 sequence is 11 residues long. Germline assignment: CDR1 SQVTM and CDR2 ANQGSEA.

Here the CDR3 reads CASSQAPIRASQPQHF. The CDR3 region has the DNA TGTGCCAGCAGCCAAGCGCCCATCAGGGCGTCCCAGCCCCAGCATTTT. V gene TRBV4-2 combines with J gene TRBJ1-5; possibly TRBD1 for D (5 bases). V was clipped by 1 base and J by 7 bases, with 17 bases between them. The CDR3 contains 16 residues. The germline gives CDR1 LGHNA, CDR2 YNFKEQ.

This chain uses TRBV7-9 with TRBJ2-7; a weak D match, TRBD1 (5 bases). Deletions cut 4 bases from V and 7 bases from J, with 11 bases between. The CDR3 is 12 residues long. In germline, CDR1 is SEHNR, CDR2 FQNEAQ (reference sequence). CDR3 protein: CASSSVGREQYF. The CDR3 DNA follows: TGTGCCAGCAGCTCCGTGGGGCGGGAGCAGTACTTC. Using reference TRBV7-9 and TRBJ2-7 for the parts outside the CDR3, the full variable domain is DTGVSQNPRHKITKRGQNVTFRCDPISEHNRLYWYRQTLGQGPEFLTYFQNEAQLEKSRLLSDRFSAERPKGSFSTLEIQRTEQGDSAMYLCASSSVGREQYFGPGTRLTVT.

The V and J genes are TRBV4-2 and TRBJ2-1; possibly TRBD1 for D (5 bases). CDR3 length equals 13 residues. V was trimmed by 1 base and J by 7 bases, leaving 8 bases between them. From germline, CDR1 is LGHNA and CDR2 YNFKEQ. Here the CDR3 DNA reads TGTGCCAGCAGCCAAGGGCAGGGAAATGAGCAGTTCTTC. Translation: CASSQGQGNEQFF.

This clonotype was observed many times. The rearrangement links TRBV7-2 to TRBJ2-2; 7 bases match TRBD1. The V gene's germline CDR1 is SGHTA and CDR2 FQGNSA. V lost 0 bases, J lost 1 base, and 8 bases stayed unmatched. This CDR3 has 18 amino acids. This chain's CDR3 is CASSLAPRTGLNTGELFF. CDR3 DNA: TGTGCCAGCAGCTTAGCACCACGGACAGGCCTGAACACCGGGGAGCTGTTTTTT.

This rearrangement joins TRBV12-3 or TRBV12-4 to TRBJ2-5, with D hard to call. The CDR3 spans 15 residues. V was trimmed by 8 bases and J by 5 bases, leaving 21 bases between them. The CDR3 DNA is TGTGCCAGCGGTTCTCCTAATCAGCCCCGGGAGACCCAGTACTTC. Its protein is CASGSPNQPRETQYF.